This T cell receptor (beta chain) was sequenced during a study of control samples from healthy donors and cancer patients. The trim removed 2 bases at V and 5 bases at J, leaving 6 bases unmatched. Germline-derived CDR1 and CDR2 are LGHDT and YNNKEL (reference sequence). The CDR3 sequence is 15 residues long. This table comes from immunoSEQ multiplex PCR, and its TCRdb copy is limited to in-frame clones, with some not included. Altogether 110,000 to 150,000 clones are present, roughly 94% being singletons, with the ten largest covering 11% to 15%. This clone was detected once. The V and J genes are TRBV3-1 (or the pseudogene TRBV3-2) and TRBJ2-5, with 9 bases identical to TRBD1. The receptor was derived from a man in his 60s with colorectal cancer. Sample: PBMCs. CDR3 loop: CASSQLQGAHETQYF. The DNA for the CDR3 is TGTGCCAGCAGCCAACTACAGGGGGCGCACGAGACCCAGTACTTC.